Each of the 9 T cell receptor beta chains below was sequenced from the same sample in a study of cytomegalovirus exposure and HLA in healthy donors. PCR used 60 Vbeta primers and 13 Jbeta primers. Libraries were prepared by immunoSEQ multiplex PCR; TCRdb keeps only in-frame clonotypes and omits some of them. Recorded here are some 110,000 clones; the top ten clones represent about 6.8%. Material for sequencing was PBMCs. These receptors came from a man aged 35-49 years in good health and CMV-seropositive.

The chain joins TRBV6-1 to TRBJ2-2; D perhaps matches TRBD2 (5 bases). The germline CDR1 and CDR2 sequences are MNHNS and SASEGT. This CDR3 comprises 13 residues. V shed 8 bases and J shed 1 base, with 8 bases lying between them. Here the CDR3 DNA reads TGTGCCAGCGCAAGCGGGAACACCGGGGAGCTGTTTTTT. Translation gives CASASGNTGELFF.

The CDR3, as DNA: TGTGCCAGCAGTTACGGAGTGGGGCTAGCGGGCGGGGAGCTGTTTTTT. Its translation is CASSYGVGLAGGELFF. The rearrangement joins TRBV6-5 to TRBJ2-2, with 8 positions matching TRBD2. V shed 2 bases and J 7 bases; nucleotides not matched to a gene: 9. CDR1 is MNHEY and CDR2 is SVGAGI in the germline V gene. This CDR3 is 16 amino acids long.

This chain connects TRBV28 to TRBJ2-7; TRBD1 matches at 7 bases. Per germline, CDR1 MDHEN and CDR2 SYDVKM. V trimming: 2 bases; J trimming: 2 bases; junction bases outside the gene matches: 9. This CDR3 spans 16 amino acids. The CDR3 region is CASSLGRQGWTYEQYF. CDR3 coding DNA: TGTGCCAGCAGTTTAGGCAGACAGGGTTGGACCTACGAGCAGTACTTC.

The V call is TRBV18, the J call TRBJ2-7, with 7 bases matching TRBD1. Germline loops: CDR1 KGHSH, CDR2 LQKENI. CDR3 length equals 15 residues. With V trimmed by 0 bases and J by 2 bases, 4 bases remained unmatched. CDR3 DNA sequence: TGTGCCAGCTCACCACCGGACAGGCCCACCTACGAGCAGTACTTC. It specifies CASSPPDRPTYEQYF.

The CDR3 DNA reads as TGTGCCAGCAGTCTAGACAGGTTGACTAACTATGGCTACACCTTC. This gives the protein CASSLDRLTNYGYTF. This chain uses TRBV6-5 with TRBJ1-2; possibly TRBD1 for D (6 bases). The CDR3 covers 15 residues. Trimming shortened V by 5 bases and J by 0 bases, and 13 bases separated the two germline ends. The germline V gene has CDR1 MNHEY and CDR2 SVGAGI.

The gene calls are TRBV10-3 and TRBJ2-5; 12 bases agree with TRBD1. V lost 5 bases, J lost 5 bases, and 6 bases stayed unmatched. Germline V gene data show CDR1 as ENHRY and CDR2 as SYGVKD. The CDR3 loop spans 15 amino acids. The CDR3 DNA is TGTGCCATCAGTCAAGGGACAGGGGGCGCGGAGACCCAGTACTTC. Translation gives CAISQGTGGAETQYF.

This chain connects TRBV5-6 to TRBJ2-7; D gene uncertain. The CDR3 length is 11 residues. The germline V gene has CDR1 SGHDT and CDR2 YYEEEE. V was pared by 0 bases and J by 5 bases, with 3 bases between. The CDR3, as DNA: TGTGCCAGCAGCTTGGCTCACGAGCAGTACTTC. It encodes CASSLAHEQYF.

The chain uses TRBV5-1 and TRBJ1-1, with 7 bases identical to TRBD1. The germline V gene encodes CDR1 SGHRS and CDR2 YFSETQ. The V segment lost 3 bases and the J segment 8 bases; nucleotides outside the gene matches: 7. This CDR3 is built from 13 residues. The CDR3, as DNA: TGCGCCAGCAGCTCAATTCCGGGACAGGAAGCTTTCTTT. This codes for CASSSIPGQEAFF.

The CDR3 bases are TGTGCCAGCAGCTTAAGGGGGCCCCCGTTTCCCCAGCATTTT. Translation gives CASSLRGPPFPQHF. This chain joins TRBV5-5 and TRBJ1-5, with 7 bases lining up with TRBD1. V was clipped by 2 bases and J by 10 bases; unmatched bases: 9. This CDR3 comprises 14 residues. The germline CDR1 and CDR2 sequences are SGHKS and YYEKEE (reference sequence). Together with reference TRBV5-5 and TRBJ1-5, the CDR3 gives the full variable domain: DAGVTQSPTHLIKTRGQQVTLRCSPISGHKSVSWYQQVLGQGPQFIFQYYEKEERGRGNFPDRFSARQFPNYSSELNVNALLLGDSALYLCASSLRGPPFPQHFGDGTRLSIL.